The 6 T cell receptor beta chains presented below share a single source sample, sequenced in a study of shared clonotypes between healthy human individuals. Method: immunoSEQ multiplex PCR; TCRdb's copy keeps in-frame clones and lacks some. The table has about 1.1 million clones, around three quarters seen once. The sample consisted of memory CD4+ T cells from PBMCs. Documented subset: CD45RA-negative fraction. These receptor sequences come from a man in his late teens or twenties in good health. Some clones in this sample may be carry-over from other donors' samples.

This clone was recorded only once. The rearrangement uses TRBV10-2 and TRBJ2-3; no firm D call. The V end lost 3 bases, the J end lost 8 bases, and 9 bases lay between the germline ends. CDR1 is WSHSY and CDR2 is SAAADI in the germline V gene. The CDR3 length is 12 residues. CDR3 bases: TGCGCCAGCAGTGATCCGAGAGGTACGCAGTATTTT. Translating gives CASSDPRGTQYF.

This chain joins TRBV18 and TRBJ2-7; 7 bases are shared with TRBD1. This CDR3 is 13 amino acids long. The germline V gene encodes CDR1 KGHSH and CDR2 LQKENI. Germline trimming cut 3 bases from V and 3 bases from J; bases unmatched to any gene: 2. The CDR3 DNA follows: TGTGCCAGCTCACCCGACAGGGACTACGAGCAGTACTTC. Protein sequence: CASSPDRDYEQYF.

CDR3: CASVGLAQQETQYF. In DNA, the CDR3 is TGTGCCAGCGTGGGTCTAGCGCAACAAGAGACCCAGTACTTC. The chain joins TRBV7-3 to TRBJ2-5, with D perhaps matching TRBD2 (6 bases). The CDR3 spans 14 residues. CDR1 and CDR2 from the germline V gene are SGHTA and FQGTGA. The V end lost 8 bases, the J end lost 2 bases, and 15 bases lay between the germline ends.

About this clone itself: This specimen includes other DNA sequences encoding the same CDR3. This rearrangement joins TRBV5-4 to TRBJ1-5, with a weak D call TRBD1 (6 bases). The CDR3 consists of 13 residues. The V end lost 4 bases, the J end lost 7 bases, and 12 bases lay between the germline ends. Germline V gene sequence: CDR1 SGHNT, CDR2 YYREEE (reference sequence). For the CDR3, the DNA is TGTGCCAGCAGCCTACAGGGAAACCAGCCCCAGCATTTT. Translated, it gives CASSLQGNQPQHF.

The chain uses TRBV28 and TRBJ1-2; maybe TRBD1 (6 bases). V was clipped by 5 bases and J by 4 bases, with 20 bases between them. This CDR3 is built from 16 residues. Germline V lookup: CDR1 MDHEN, CDR2 SYDVKM. The CDR3 DNA is TGTGCCAGCAGTGTCCCGAGGGGGGCGGTTAGCTATGGCTACACCTTC. Translating it yields CASSVPRGAVSYGYTF.

V and J are TRBV30 and TRBJ2-2; 9 positions agree with TRBD2. Germline V lookup: CDR1 GTSNPN, CDR2 SVGIG (reference sequence). V lost 2 bases to trimming and J lost 6 bases; unmatched junction nucleotides: 7. The CDR3 runs 15 residues. The chain's CDR3 is CAWSRAGGPAGELFF. The CDR3 DNA reads TGTGCCTGGAGTCGGGCGGGAGGGCCGGCCGGGGAGCTGTTTTTT.